This T cell receptor (beta chain) was recorded in a study of shared clonotypes between healthy human individuals. General observations from the study: Lower generation probabilities were found for non-shared clonotypes than for those shared by all four donors.

About this clone: As yet, its antigen is unknown.

CDR1 is MDHEN and CDR2 is SYDVKM in the germline V gene. Deletions cut 6 bases from V and 4 bases from J, with 12 bases between. The CDR3 is 13 amino acids. Naive CD4+ cells were CD45RA-selected; the remaining cells were memory. The data were produced by immunoSEQ multiplex PCR, yet TCRdb's version contains in-frame clones alone and is incomplete. The sample carries millions of clones, 90% to 95% recorded once. The receptor was isolated from a man younger than 35 in good health. The sequenced sample consisted of naive CD4+ T cells sorted from blood. As for subset: CD45RA+ positively selected. The chain has TRBV28 and TRBJ1-1; D is unclear. Written as DNA, the CDR3 is TGTGCCAGCAGAGATGCGGGTAGCACTGAAGCTTTCTTT. It codes for CASRDAGSTEAFF.